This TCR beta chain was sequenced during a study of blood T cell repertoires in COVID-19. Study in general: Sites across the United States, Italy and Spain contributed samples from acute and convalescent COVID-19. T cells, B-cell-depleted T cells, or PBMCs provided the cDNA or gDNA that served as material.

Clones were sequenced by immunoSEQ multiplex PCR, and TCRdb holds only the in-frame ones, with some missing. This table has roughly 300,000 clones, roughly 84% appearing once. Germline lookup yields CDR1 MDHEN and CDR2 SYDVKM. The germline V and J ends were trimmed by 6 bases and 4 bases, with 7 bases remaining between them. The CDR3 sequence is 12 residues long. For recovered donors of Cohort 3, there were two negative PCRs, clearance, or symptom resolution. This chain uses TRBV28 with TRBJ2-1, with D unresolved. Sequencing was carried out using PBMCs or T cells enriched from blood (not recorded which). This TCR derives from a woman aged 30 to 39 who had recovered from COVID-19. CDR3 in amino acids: CASRQSYNEQFF. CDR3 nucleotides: TGTGCCAGCAGACAGAGTTACAATGAGCAGTTCTTC.